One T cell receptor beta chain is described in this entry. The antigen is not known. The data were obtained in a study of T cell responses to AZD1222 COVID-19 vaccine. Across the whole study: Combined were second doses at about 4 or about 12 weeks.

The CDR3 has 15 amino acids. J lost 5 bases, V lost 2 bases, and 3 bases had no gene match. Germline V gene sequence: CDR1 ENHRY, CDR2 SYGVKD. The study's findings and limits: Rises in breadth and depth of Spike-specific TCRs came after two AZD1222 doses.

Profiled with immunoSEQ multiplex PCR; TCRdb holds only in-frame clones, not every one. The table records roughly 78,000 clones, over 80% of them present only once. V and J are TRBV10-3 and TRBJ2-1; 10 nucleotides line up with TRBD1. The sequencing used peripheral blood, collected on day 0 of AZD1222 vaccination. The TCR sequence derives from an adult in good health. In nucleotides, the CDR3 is TGTGCCATCAGTGAGGAGGGGACAGGGGACAATGAGCAGTTCTTC. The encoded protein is CAISEEGTGDNEQFF.